Listed below are T cell receptor beta chains from one sample, sequenced in a study of blood T cell repertoires in COVID-19. Method: immunoSEQ multiplex PCR; TCRdb's copy keeps in-frame clones and lacks some. The sample shows more than 300,000 clones, 87% of them seen only once. Sequenced sample: PBMCs or T cells enriched from blood (not recorded which). These TCRs come from a woman younger than 45 who had recovered from COVID-19. Each CDR3 is given with its conserved first and last residue. A D gene is named only where the DNA matches it firmly. Part of the rows lack a size; the others show once, few, many or a class for expanded clones.

D gene	clone size	V gene	J gene	CDR3 protein	CDR3 DNA
NA	NA	TRBV27	TRBJ1-6	CASSLNRSYNSPLHF	TGTGCCAGCAGCCTTAACAGGTCCTATAATTCACCCCTCCACTTT
TRBD1	NA	TRBV11-1	TRBJ1-1	CASSHLGGGNTEAFF	TGTGCCAGCAGCCACTTAGGGGGCGGAAACACTGAAGCTTTCTTT
NA	many	TRBV29-1	TRBJ2-2	CSVGGVGTGELFF	TGCAGCGTTGGCGGGGTGGGTACCGGGGAGCTGTTTTTT
NA	NA	TRBV19	TRBJ1-2	CASSSTGSYGYTF	TGTGCCAGTAGTTCGACAGGAAGCTATGGCTACACCTTC
TRBD1	NA	TRBV10-3	TRBJ1-1	CAISDPGQTNTEAFF	TGTGCCATCAGTGACCCGGGACAGACGAACACTGAAGCTTTCTTT
NA	NA	TRBV19	TRBJ2-4	CASSIGWGGKNIQYF	TGTGCCAGTAGTATAGGCTGGGGAGGCAAAAACATTCAGTACTTC
NA	NA	TRBV18	TRBJ1-3	CASSHNPLDRGNTIYF	TGTGCCAGCTCTCACAATCCCCTTGACAGAGGAAACACCATATATTTT
TRBD2	NA	TRBV4-1	TRBJ2-1	CASSQVTSGGPGNEQFF	TGCGCCAGCAGCCAAGTCACTAGCGGGGGGCCCGGGAATGAGCAGTTCTTC
TRBD1	NA	TRBV30	TRBJ1-2	CAWTRIGDRGLHGYTF	TGTGCCTGGACCAGAATCGGGGACAGGGGCTTGCACGGCTACACCTTC
NA	NA	TRBV19	TRBJ1-2	CAATTGNYGYTF	TGTGCCGCAACGACGGGGAACTATGGCTACACCTTC
TRBD2	few	TRBV2	TRBJ2-7	CASRPTSGGNSYEQYF	TGTGCCAGCAGACCCACTAGCGGGGGGAACTCCTACGAGCAGTACTTC
NA	NA	TRBV6-6	TRBJ1-2	CASRSYSYGYTF	TGTGCCAGCAGATCTTACAGCTATGGCTACACCTTC
NA	NA	TRBV6-5	TRBJ1-1	CASSYSGINTEAFF	TGTGCCAGCAGTTACTCGGGCATAAACACTGAAGCTTTCTTT
TRBD1	once	TRBV7-2	TRBJ1-1	CASSPTTGGITEAFF	TGTGCCAGCAGCCCCACGACAGGGGGTATAACTGAAGCTTTCTTT
TRBD2	NA	TRBV3-1/TRBV3-2	TRBJ2-3	CASSQDCLAGGLTDTQYF	TGTGCCAGCAGCCAGGACTGTCTAGCGGGGGGACTCACAGATACGCAGTATTTT
NA	once	TRBV27	TRBJ1-2	CASKLGREANYGYTF	TGTGCCAGCAAATTAGGCAGGGAGGCTAACTATGGCTACACCTTC
NA	NA	TRBV6-5	TRBJ1-4	CASRPRGPTNEKLFF	TGTGCCAGCAGACCCCGAGGGCCAACTAATGAAAAACTGTTTTTT
NA	NA	TRBV14	TRBJ1-6	CASSHSPRPSSYNSPLHF	TGTGCCAGCAGCCACTCTCCCAGGCCCAGCTCCTATAATTCACCCCTCCACTTT
NA	NA	TRBV9	TRBJ2-1	CASSRLNNEQFF	TGTGCCAGCAGCCGACTGAACAATGAGCAGTTCTTC
TRBD2	NA	TRBV6-1	TRBJ2-2	CASSVYSGEGTGELFF	TGTGCCAGCAGTGTATATAGCGGGGAGGGCACCGGGGAGCTGTTTTTT
NA	NA	TRBV12-3/TRBV12-4	TRBJ1-6	CASTHREATPLHF	TGTGCCAGCACCCATAGAGAGGCGACACCCCTCCACTTT
NA	NA	TRBV6-5	TRBJ2-5	CASTFGTAPGGQYF	TGTGCCAGCACCTTCGGGACTGCCCCAGGGGGCCAGTACTTC
NA	NA	TRBV7-9	TRBJ1-2	CASSLITESNYGYTF	TGTGCCAGCAGCTTAATCACAGAATCTAACTATGGCTACACCTTC
NA	NA	TRBV15	TRBJ2-1	CATSRDRGTYNEQFF	TGTGCCACCAGCAGAGACAGGGGCACCTACAATGAGCAGTTCTTC
NA	NA	TRBV3-1/TRBV3-2	TRBJ2-5	CASSPQGALQETQYF	TGTGCCAGCAGCCCTCAGGGTGCCCTACAAGAGACCCAGTACTTC
TRBD2	NA	TRBV11-2	TRBJ2-7	CASSLGGTSGGEQYF	TGTGCCAGCAGCTTAGGTGGGACTAGTGGGGGCGAGCAGTACTTC
NA	NA	TRBV30	TRBJ1-1	CARLSGTEAFF	TGTGCCCGTCTCTCCGGGACAGAAGCTTTCTTT
NA	NA	TRBV4-1	TRBJ1-1	CASSAGGEAFF	TGCGCCAGCAGTGCCGGAGGTGAAGCTTTCTTT
TRBD1	many	TRBV2	TRBJ1-2	CASSPTGERYGYTF	TGTGCCAGCAGTCCGACAGGGGAAAGGTATGGCTACACCTTC
NA	NA	TRBV4-2	TRBJ1-5	CASSQDYGGNQPQHF	TGTGCCAGCAGCCAAGATTACGGGGGGAATCAGCCCCAGCATTTT
NA	NA	TRBV19	TRBJ1-2	CASSTPPSPQVQYGYTF	TGTGCCAGTAGTACCCCACCCTCTCCGCAGGTGCAGTATGGCTACACCTTC
TRBD1	NA	TRBV9	TRBJ1-2	CASSASGRRGLSGYTF	TGTGCCAGCAGCGCCTCCGGACGGAGGGGGCTGTCTGGCTACACCTTC
NA	NA	TRBV4-1	TRBJ1-4	CASSQASTNEKLFF	TGCGCCAGCAGTCAGGCGTCAACTAATGAAAAACTGTTTTTT
TRBD2	NA	TRBV6-1	TRBJ2-7	CASSDSGGTYEQYF	TGTGCCAGCAGTGATAGCGGGGGAACCTACGAGCAGTACTTC
NA	NA	TRBV5-1	TRBJ1-2	CASAEGSGVFGYTF	TGCGCCAGCGCCGAGGGATCGGGGGTCTTTGGCTACACCTTC
TRBD1	few	TRBV4-3	TRBJ2-7	CASSQDPGQGSHEQYF	TGCGCCAGCAGCCAGGATCCGGGACAGGGATCCCACGAGCAGTACTTC
TRBD2	NA	TRBV19	TRBJ2-1	CASSIRAGGGDEQFF	TGTGCCAGTAGTATAAGGGCGGGGGGTGGAGACGAGCAGTTCTTC
NA	NA	TRBV28	TRBJ1-3	CASSPSRQDSGNTIYF	TGTGCCAGCAGTCCCTCGAGACAGGACTCTGGAAACACCATATATTTT
TRBD1	few	TRBV7-9	TRBJ1-2	CASSIGTGYGYTF	TGTGCCAGCAGCATAGGGACAGGCTATGGCTACACCTTC
NA	once	TRBV5-1	TRBJ2-5	CASSKEPNAETQYF	TGCGCCAGCAGCAAAGAACCGAATGCGGAGACCCAGTACTTC
NA	NA	TRBV12-3/TRBV12-4	TRBJ1-3	CASSSRVGNTIYF	TGTGCCAGCAGTTCCCGGGTTGGAAACACCATATATTTT
NA	NA	TRBV30	TRBJ1-1	CAWSAATVLNTEAFF	TGTGCCTGGAGTGCCGCGACAGTCCTGAACACTGAAGCTTTCTTT
TRBD1	once	TRBV18	TRBJ1-1	CASSPIGRGTEAFF	TGTGCCAGCTCACCAATAGGCAGGGGGACTGAAGCTTTCTTT
NA	NA	TRBV30	TRBJ2-1	CAWSVRGGGTKQFF	TGTGCCTGGAGTGTACGAGGCGGGGGCACGAAGCAGTTCTTC
NA	NA	TRBV18	TRBJ1-4	CASSQTGGSNEKLFF	TGTGCCAGCTCACAAACCGGGGGTTCTAATGAAAAACTGTTTTTT
NA	NA	TRBV27	TRBJ2-1	CASSLKVWLVDEQFF	TGTGCCAGCAGTTTAAAGGTTTGGCTAGTCGATGAGCAGTTCTTC